This record concerns one TCR beta chain sequence. Its antigen is currently unknown. The source of the sample is a study of immune evolution from preneoplasia to lung adenocarcinoma. About the study: HLA loss of heterozygosity: 7% AIS, about 15% MIA, about 32% ADC, none AAH. Whole-study results and caveats: From normal lung to invasive adenocarcinoma, top clone frequencies appeared to decrease. Normal lung had highest clonality; later lesions appeared denser, more diverse.

CDR1 and CDR2 (germline): MGHRA, YSYEKL. The length of the CDR3 is 17 residues. V lost 4 bases and J 1 base, leaving 19 bases between the germline ends. Measured with immunoSEQ multiplex PCR; TCRdb has only the in-frame clones, and not every one. The sample shows some 12,000 clones, more than 70% of them seen only once. Patient tissue came from resections in Japan or China, 2014–2017. J is TRBJ1-1 and V is TRBV4-1; weak D call: TRBD1 (5 bases). The receptor's source is a person aged 50 to 70 with lung adenocarcinoma. The sequencing sample was made of FFPE tissue from an adenomatous hyperplasia lung lesion. This sample's subset: atypical adenomatous hyperplasia (AAH), lung preneoplasia. The CDR3 region is CASSPTRDPLANTEAFF. The DNA for the CDR3 is TGCGCCAGCAGCCCGACTCGGGACCCTCTGGCGAACACTGAAGCTTTCTTT.